Each of the 8 T cell receptor beta chains below was sequenced from the same sample in a study of cytomegalovirus exposure and HLA in healthy donors. In the PCR, 60 Vbeta and 13 Jbeta primers were used. Some clones are missing from TCRdb's copy, which holds only in-frame ones; the method was immunoSEQ multiplex PCR. The sample records roughly 77,000 clones, over 9% being singletons. Sequencing used PBMCs. All receptors derive from a man aged 55 to 69 in good health and CMV-seropositive.

With respect to this clone: One end of the junction varies from germline; a read error may be responsible. Other nucleotide sequences from this sample produce the same CDR3. The gene calls are TRBV6-1 and TRBJ1-6; 7 bases are shared with TRBD1. The CDR3 spans 16 residues. Germline values: CDR1 MNHNS, CDR2 SASEGT. Here the CDR3 reads CASSERQGPYNSPLHF. The CDR3, as DNA: TGTGCTAGCAGTGAACGACAGGGACCCTATAATTCACCCCTCCACTTT.

In DNA form, the CDR3 reads TGTGCCAGCAGTCGACTAGCCGGGGGCGCCGGGACCCAGTACTTC. Translated, it gives CASSRLAGGAGTQYF. The chain recombines TRBV2 with TRBJ2-5, with D possibly matching TRBD2 (7 bases). The CDR3 contains 15 residues. V gave up 5 bases and J gave up 7 bases, with 20 bases separating them. Germline loops: CDR1 SNHLY, CDR2 FYNNEI.

CDR3 protein: CASSLSRLKDEQFF. The DNA of the CDR3 is TGTGCCAGCAGTTTGTCACGCCTAAAAGATGAGCAGTTCTTC. V usage is TRBV28 and J usage is TRBJ2-1; D remains unclear. The CDR3 length is 14 residues. V was trimmed by 3 bases and J by 8 bases, leaving 14 bases between them. Germline CDR1 and CDR2: MDHEN and SYDVKM.

On this clone itself: The sample holds other DNA sequences that translate to the same CDR3. The chain recombines TRBV5-6 with TRBJ2-5; 7 bases align to TRBD2. The CDR3 is 16 amino acids. V shed 5 bases, J shed 5 bases, and the junction held 15 bases outside the gene matches. From germline, CDR1 is SGHDT and CDR2 YYEEEE. CDR3 sequence: CASRESGTLSTETQYF. The CDR3 coding sequence is TGTGCCAGCAGAGAAAGCGGGACTCTAAGTACTGAGACCCAGTACTTC. Using reference TRBV5-6 and TRBJ2-5 for the parts outside the CDR3, the full variable domain is DAGVTQSPTHLIKTRGQQVTLRCSPKSGHDTVSWYQQALGQGPQFIFQYYEEEERQRGNFPDRFSGHQFPNYSSELNVNALLLGDSALYLCASRESGTLSTETQYFGPGTRLLVL.

The rearrangement links TRBV6-5 to TRBJ2-1; 7 bases are a match to TRBD2. The CDR3 covers 14 residues. Per germline, CDR1 MNHEY and CDR2 SVGAGI. Unmatched junction bases numbered 7, after V lost 1 base and J lost 10 bases. The CDR3 is CASSYLGRGGEQFF. Written as DNA, the CDR3 is TGTGCCAGCAGTTACTTGGGGAGGGGCGGGGAGCAGTTCTTC.

The chain links TRBV14 to TRBJ1-2; D remains ambiguous. V was shortened by 4 bases and J by 0 bases, with 3 bases between the two germline ends. CDR3 length: 12 residues. Germline-derived CDR1 and CDR2 are SGHDN and FVKESK. In DNA form, the CDR3 reads TGTGCCAGCAGCCCTTCTAACTATGGCTACACCTTC. This translates into CASSPSNYGYTF.

A few counts support this clone. The CDR3 region is CAWSAIYEQYF. The CDR3 coding sequence is TGTGCCTGGAGTGCAATCTACGAGCAGTACTTC. The rearrangement joins TRBV30 to TRBJ2-7; no firm D call. V was pared by 1 base and J by 3 bases, with 4 bases between. Germline V gene sequence: CDR1 GTSNPN, CDR2 SVGIG (reference sequence). CDR3 size: 11 residues. The whole variable domain, remainder taken from reference TRBV30 and TRBJ2-7, is SQTIHQWPATLVQPVGSPLSLECTVEGTSNPNLYWYRQAAGRGLQLLFYSVGIGQISSEVPQNLSASRPQDRQFILSSKKLLLSDSGFYLCAWSAIYEQYFGPGTRLTVT.

This chain connects TRBV7-3 to TRBJ2-1, with a possible D match to TRBD2 (5 bases). In germline, CDR1 is SGHTA, CDR2 FQGTGA. V was pared by 5 bases and J by 10 bases, with 12 bases between. The CDR3 spans 12 residues. The CDR3 sequence: CASSPEGNEQFF. In DNA form, the CDR3 reads TGTGCCAGCAGCCCAGAGGGAAACGAGCAGTTCTTC.